The next 3 T cell receptor beta chains were all read from a single sample in a study of shared T cell receptors in the human thymus (dated by TCRdb to 2020 to 2023). Libraries were prepared through the immunoSEQ multiplex PCR assay. TCRdb mirrors the immuneACCESS table, restricted to in-frame sequences. Some clones are absent from its copies; in checked studies, under half trace to an unresolved V gene, and the reason for the others is unknown. The sample contains 630,000 or so clones, about 89% of them found a single time. More than 0.009% of the sample belongs to the ten largest clones. The same specimen was also included in a second study, on human thymus T cells.

Sequencing was done on a sample of thymocytes. These receptors all come from a boy younger than two with a congenital heart defect. Donor details come from another sample of the same person, matched by shared clones.

This clone was counted a single time. This chain links TRBV19 with TRBJ1-1, with D possibly matching TRBD1 (6 bases). Germline lookup yields CDR1 LNHDA and CDR2 SQIVND (reference sequence). CDR3 length: 15 residues. V lost 6 bases and J lost 4, with 18 bases in between. The CDR3 spells CASRPSGGRGTEAFF. The CDR3 DNA reads TGTGCCAGTAGGCCCTCCGGGGGGCGGGGCACTGAAGCTTTCTTT.

The chain is built from TRBV6-5 and TRBJ1-3; TRBD1 might be the D (5 bases). Germline CDR1 MNHEY, CDR2 SVGAGI. The CDR3 consists of 15 residues. V was pared by 2 bases and J by 4 bases, with 12 bases between. CDR3 in DNA: TGTGCCAGCAGTTACAGTCCACAGGCCGGAAACACCATATATTTT. Its protein is CASSYSPQAGNTIYF.

The chain couples TRBV6-1 to TRBJ1-1; 10 bases match TRBD1. Germline CDR1 is MNHNS and CDR2 is SASEGT. Germline trimming cut 2 bases from V and 10 bases from J; bases unmatched to any gene: 4. The CDR3 consists of 13 residues. The CDR3 spells CASSEPGTGVAFF. In nucleotides, the CDR3 is TGTGCCAGCAGTGAACCCGGGACAGGGGTAGCTTTCTTT.